The 5 T cell receptor beta chains reported below all come from one sample, sequenced in a study of blood T cell repertoires in COVID-19. Profiled with immunoSEQ multiplex PCR; TCRdb holds only in-frame clones, not every one. The table has 300,000 to 500,000 clones, roughly 90% seen once. The source material was PBMCs or T cells enriched from blood (not recorded which). Every receptor here comes from a woman under 40 with acute COVID-19.

The gene calls are TRBV5-6 and TRBJ2-2, with 14 bases identical to TRBD2. V lost 4 bases to trimming and J lost 4 bases; unmatched junction nucleotides: 6. CDR1 and CDR2 from the germline V gene are SGHDT and YYEEEE. CDR3 length equals 17 residues. In DNA form, the CDR3 reads TGTGCCAGCAGCCCAGGACTAGCGGGGGGTATCACCGGGGAGCTGTTTTTT. The encoded protein is CASSPGLAGGITGELFF.

The chain is built from TRBV4-1 and TRBJ2-3; TRBD1 might be the D (5 bases). The CDR3 is made up of 13 amino acids. Trimming left V 4 bases short and J 4 bases short, with 9 bases between. CDR1 MGHRA and CDR2 YSYEKL come from the germline V gene. Here the CDR3 DNA reads TGCGCCAGCAGCCCTTCAGGGCCAGATACGCAGTATTTT. This encodes CASSPSGPDTQYF.

The rearrangement links TRBV7-2 to TRBJ2-3; the match to TRBD2 covers 12 bases. This CDR3 is 19 amino acids long. Per germline, CDR1 SGHTA and CDR2 FQGNSA. V shed 5 bases and J 0 bases; nucleotides not matched to a gene: 12. CDR3 DNA sequence: TGTGCCAGCAGCGGTGGACTAGCGGGAACAAAACTTAGCACAGATACGCAGTATTTT. The encoded protein is CASSGGLAGTKLSTDTQYF.

This rearrangement joins TRBV29-1 to TRBJ1-1; the D gene is possibly TRBD1 (6 bases). V dropped 0 bases and J dropped 6 bases, with 14 bases sitting between them. This CDR3 region has 14 residues. CDR1 and CDR2 from the germline V gene are SQVTM and ANQGSEA. The CDR3 reads CSVEDTNRVAEAFF. The CDR3 nucleotides are TGCAGCGTTGAAGACACGAACAGGGTCGCTGAAGCTTTCTTT.

The V and J genes are TRBV9 and TRBJ2-3, with 8 bases lining up with TRBD2. Germline trimming cut 4 bases from V and 6 bases from J; bases unmatched to any gene: 7. The CDR3 is made up of 14 amino acids. The germline CDR1 and CDR2 sequences are SGDLS and YYNGEE. The CDR3 reads CASSSGGAVDTQYF. CDR3 nucleotide sequence: TGTGCCAGCAGCTCCGGGGGGGCCGTGGATACGCAGTATTTT.